The 2 T cell receptor beta chains reported below all come from one sample, sequenced in a study of metastatic and nonmetastatic thyroid tumors. MiXCR re-clonotyped the PCR reads for TCRdb. The repertoire consists of 5,400 or so clones, with 33% occurring once and the leading ten covering 20% to 30%. Until they underwent thyroid surgery, no patient had received any treatment. Material: adjacent normal tissue. Every receptor here comes from a female donor with papillary thyroid cancer or a benign thyroid nodule (not recorded which). Some clones in this sample may be carry-over from other donors' samples.

There are a few counts of this clone. As DNA, the CDR3 is TGTGCCAGCAGTTACGAGACGGCTTCACCCCTCCACTTT. The encoded protein is CASSYETASPLHF. This chain joins TRBV6-5 and TRBJ1-6; D uncertain. Germline V gene data show CDR1 as MNHEY and CDR2 as SVGAGI. CDR3 length: 13 residues. The ends were cut back, 2 bases at V and 9 bases at J, with 8 bases in the middle.

This clone was counted between two and nine times. The rearrangement joins TRBV6-1 to TRBJ2-3; D is unclear. Germline V CDR1 and CDR2: MNHNS, SASEGT. V was trimmed by 3 bases and J by 1 base, leaving 17 bases between them. The CDR3 extends over 17 amino acids. The CDR3 DNA reads TGTGCCAGCAGTGACCTACCCAGAGCGTGGGGCACAGATACGCAGTATTTT. This codes for CASSDLPRAWGTDTQYF.